The source of this T cell receptor beta chain is a study of cytomegalovirus exposure and HLA in healthy donors. About this clone: Its antigen is unidentified.

Points from the study as a whole: Rare TCR sequences dominated, though some public TCRs recurred in many donors. In an earlier analysis, most TCR beta V segments were productive about 87% or about 30% of the time.

In the PCR, 60 Vbeta and 13 Jbeta primers were used. Only in-frame clones appear in the TCRdb table, and some are missing; sequencing was by immunoSEQ multiplex PCR. The sample lists around 160,000 clones; over 60% were seen once. The CDR3 contains 12 residues. V was clipped by 4 bases and J by 8 bases; unmatched bases: 4. From germline, CDR1 is SGHKS and CDR2 YYEKEE (reference sequence). This sequence joins TRBV5-5 and TRBJ1-2; 8 bases are shared with TRBD1. This sequence was found in a middle-aged man in good health and CMV-seropositive. Sequences were obtained from PBMCs. The CDR3 nucleotides are TGTGCCAGCAGCGGACGGACAGGGGGCTACACCTTC. Translating gives CASSGRTGGYTF. The variable domain in full, with the rest retrieved from reference TRBV5-5 and TRBJ1-2, is DAGVTQSPTHLIKTRGQQVTLRCSPISGHKSVSWYQQVLGQGPQFIFQYYEKEERGRGNFPDRFSARQFPNYSSELNVNALLLGDSALYLCASSGRTGGYTFGSGTRLTVV.